Each of the 30 T cell receptor beta chains below was sequenced from the same sample in a study of regulatory dendritic cells for organ transplantation. Profiling relied on immunoSEQ multiplex PCR, and the TCRdb table lists in-frame clones only, not all of them. Of almost 35,000 clones in the sample, approximately 91% are singletons; the top ten hold 0.055% to 0.08%. The sample consisted of naive CD4+ T cells from blood. As for subset: CD45RA+ naive T cells. The receptors originated from a human donor in good health.

This clone was counted a single time. The chain has TRBV5-1 and TRBJ1-2, with TRBD1 matching 8 bases. This CDR3 spans 14 amino acids. CDR1 is SGHRS and CDR2 is YFSETQ in the germline V gene. V shed 1 base, J shed 4 bases, and the junction held 3 bases outside the gene matches. CDR3 coding DNA: TGCGCCAGCAGCTTGCAACAGGGGGGCTATGGCTACACCTTC. It yields the protein CASSLQQGGYGYTF.

V and J are TRBV7-2 and TRBJ2-1; 8 nucleotides line up with TRBD1. The V gene's germline CDR1 is SGHTA and CDR2 FQGNSA. Trimming took 5 bases from V and 4 from J; bases not matched to a gene: 10. The CDR3 length is 16 residues. The chain's CDR3 is CASSLESGGSYNEQFF. CDR3 in DNA: TGTGCCAGCAGCCTCGAATCAGGGGGCTCGTACAATGAGCAGTTCTTC. Full variable domain (missing parts from reference TRBV7-2 and TRBJ2-1): GAGVSQSPSNKVTEKGKDVELRCDPISGHTALYWYRQSLGQGLEFLIYFQGNSAPDKSGLPSDRFSAERTGGSVSTLTIQRTQQEDSAVYLCASSLESGGSYNEQFFGPGTRLTVL.

V is TRBV6-5 and J is TRBJ1-4, with D unresolved. Germline V gene lookup returns CDR1 MNHEY and CDR2 SVGAGI. The CDR3 consists of 16 residues. V was shortened by 0 bases and J by 0 bases, with 8 bases between the two germline ends. CDR3 nucleotide sequence: TGTGCCAGCAGTTACTCGACGGGAACAACTAATGAAAAACTGTTTTTT. It is translated as CASSYSTGTTNEKLFF.

The CDR3 nucleotides are TGTGCCAGCAGTGGATATCGGACTAGTACCTACGAGCAGTACTTC. It specifies CASSGYRTSTYEQYF. The chain has TRBV25-1 and TRBJ2-7; 7 bases line up with TRBD2. CDR3 length: 15 residues. Germline CDR1 is MGHDK and CDR2 is SYGVNS. Trimming took 4 bases from V and 2 from J; bases not matched to a gene: 8.

The chain employs TRBV7-2 and TRBJ1-1, with TRBD1 as a possible D gene (5 bases). The ends were cut back, 3 bases at V and 2 bases at J, with 10 bases in the middle. Per the germline V gene, CDR1 is SGHTA and CDR2 is FQGNSA. The CDR3 contains 14 residues. CDR3 DNA sequence: TGTGCCAGCAGCTTCGGGACGGAAAACACTGAAGCTTTCTTT. As protein: CASSFGTENTEAFF.

This sequence joins TRBV12-5 and TRBJ2-7; a weak D match, TRBD2 (5 bases). There are 12 residues in the CDR3. Between the trimmed V and J ends, which lost 10 bases and 2 bases, there was a span of 12 bases. The germline CDR1 and CDR2 sequences are LGHNT and FRNRAP. The CDR3 spells CATGYLTYEQYF. The CDR3 DNA reads TGTGCTACGGGGTACCTTACCTACGAGCAGTACTTC.

This chain joins TRBV7-2 and TRBJ1-4; 8 bases fit TRBD1. Trimming took 5 bases from V and 4 from J; bases not matched to a gene: 6. The germline gives CDR1 SGHTA, CDR2 FQGNSA. The CDR3 totals 15 residues. CDR3 sequence (DNA): TGTGCCAGCAGCAGACAGGGGTCCCTTAATGAAAAACTGTTTTTT. It is translated as CASSRQGSLNEKLFF.

The chain recombines TRBV6-1 with TRBJ1-5; TRBD1 might be the D (6 bases). The CDR3 runs 14 residues. The germline V gene has CDR1 MNHNS and CDR2 SASEGT. The V gene lost 2 bases and the J gene lost 4 bases, with 9 bases spanning the gap. The CDR3 is CASSELGGNQPQHF. The CDR3 DNA follows: TGTGCCAGCAGTGAATTAGGGGGGAATCAGCCCCAGCATTTT.

The CDR3 protein is CASSGPYGYTF. Here the CDR3 DNA reads TGTGCCAGCAGTGGACCTTATGGCTACACCTTC. The chain employs TRBV28 and TRBJ1-2, with unresolved D. The CDR3 has 11 residues. CDR1 and CDR2 (germline): MDHEN, SYDVKM. Deletions cut 5 bases from V and 5 bases from J, with 6 bases between.

The CDR3 region is CASRPDRGFSYEQYF. The DNA for the CDR3 is TGTGCCAGCAGGCCGGACAGGGGGTTCTCCTACGAGCAGTACTTC. The chain recombines TRBV6-5 with TRBJ2-7; 10 bases line up with TRBD1. CDR3 size: 15 residues. Per germline, CDR1 MNHEY and CDR2 SVGAGI. The V segment lost 6 bases and the J segment 0 bases; nucleotides outside the gene matches: 5.

CDR3 sequence reads: CASSQDRTPANQPQHF. The CDR3 DNA reads as TGTGCCAGCAGCCAAGATCGGACTCCTGCAAATCAGCCCCAGCATTTT. The chain carries TRBV7-2 and TRBJ1-5; D uncertain. This CDR3 region has 16 residues. CDR1 and CDR2 from the germline V gene are SGHTA and FQGNSA. V lost 5 bases to trimming and J lost 4 bases, with 18 bases between them.

The chain links TRBV29-1 to TRBJ2-3, with D possibly being TRBD1 or TRBD2 (5 bases each). CDR1 is SQVTM and CDR2 is ANQGSEA in the germline V gene. The V and J ends lost 8 bases and 0 bases respectively, with 9 bases between them. The CDR3 has 12 residues. Written as DNA, the CDR3 is TGCAGCTCTCGGGACAGCACAGATACGCAGTATTTT. Amino acids: CSSRDSTDTQYF.

The genes are TRBV18 and TRBJ2-7; D not resolved. Trimming removed 5 bases from V and 4 bases from J, with 9 bases in between. The CDR3 is made up of 12 amino acids. Germline V CDR1 and CDR2: KGHSH, LQKENI. In DNA, the CDR3 is TGTGCCAGCTCAGCCGACACTTACGAGCAGTACTTC. It specifies CASSADTYEQYF. The full variable domain, with the rest looked up from reference TRBV18 and TRBJ2-7, is NAGVMQNPRHLVRRRGQEARLRCSPMKGHSHVYWYRQLPEEGLKFMVYLQKENIIDESGMPKERFSAEFPKEGPSILRIQQVVRGDSAAYFCASSADTYEQYFGPGTRLTVT.

This clone was observed once. V and J are TRBV7-2 and TRBJ2-4; TRBD1 is a possible D gene (5 bases). V lost 5 bases and J lost 6, with 17 bases in between. The length of the CDR3 is 15 residues. CDR1 and CDR2 from the germline V gene are SGHTA and FQGNSA. The CDR3 nucleotides read TGTGCCAGCAGCCGAGGAAAGGGGTGGATAAACATTCAGTACTTC. Its translation is CASSRGKGWINIQYF. Supplemented by reference TRBV7-2 and TRBJ2-4, the full variable domain reads GAGVSQSPSNKVTEKGKDVELRCDPISGHTALYWYRQSLGQGLEFLIYFQGNSAPDKSGLPSDRFSAERTGGSVSTLTIQRTQQEDSAVYLCASSRGKGWINIQYFGAGTRLSVL.

The rearrangement uses TRBV6-6 and TRBJ2-1; 15 bases are shared with TRBD2. Per the germline V gene, CDR1 is MNHNY and CDR2 is SVGAGI (reference sequence). This CDR3 has 14 residues. V shed 6 bases and J 9 bases; nucleotides not matched to a gene: 3. CDR3 in amino acids: CASSGLAGGREQFF. For the CDR3, the DNA is TGTGCCAGCAGCGGACTAGCGGGGGGGCGTGAGCAGTTCTTC.

This chain joins TRBV19 and TRBJ2-7, with 9 bases matching TRBD2. Germline loops: CDR1 LNHDA, CDR2 SQIVND (reference sequence). This CDR3 is 16 amino acids long. V was clipped by 3 bases and J by 3 bases; unmatched bases: 9. The CDR3 nucleotides read TGTGCCAGTAGTATTAGTGGAGGTAGCGGGAGCTACGAGCAGTACTTC. Protein: CASSISGGSGSYEQYF.

The V call is TRBV29-1, the J call TRBJ2-1, with D tentatively TRBD2 (5 bases). Per germline, CDR1 SQVTM and CDR2 ANQGSEA. The length of the CDR3 is 12 residues. The CDR3 spells CRGTSSYNEQFF. CDR3 sequence (DNA): TGCAGAGGAACTAGCTCCTACAATGAGCAGTTCTTC.

The chain combines TRBV13 with TRBJ1-2; unclear D gene. V was shortened by 3 bases and J by 13 bases, with 18 bases between the two germline ends. The CDR3 is 13 amino acids. Germline CDR1 and CDR2: PRHDT and FYEKMQ (reference sequence). The CDR3 loop is CASSFRNIPPSTF. As DNA, the CDR3 is TGTGCCAGCAGCTTCCGCAATATCCCTCCTAGCACCTTC.

The V gene is TRBV5-5, the J gene TRBJ2-5; no definite D call. CDR3 length equals 13 residues. Trimming took off 3 bases at V and 3 bases at J, with 9 bases between the two ends. Germline CDR1 reads SGHKS; CDR2 reads YYEKEE (reference sequence). CDR3 sequence: CASSSPSKETQYF. The CDR3 DNA follows: TGTGCCAGCAGCTCCCCCTCCAAAGAGACCCAGTACTTC.

CDR3 coding DNA: TGTGCCAGCAGAGCGGAACGATACGAGCAGTACTTC. It yields the protein CASRAERYEQYF. J is TRBJ2-7 and V is TRBV28, with D possibly TRBD2 on 5 matching bases. The CDR3 covers 12 residues. CDR1 MDHEN and CDR2 SYDVKM come from the germline V gene. V shed 6 bases and J shed 4 bases, with 10 bases lying between them.

V gene TRBV18 combines with J gene TRBJ2-4, with a weak D call TRBD1 (5 bases). Germline assignment: CDR1 KGHSH and CDR2 LQKENI. The CDR3 has 16 amino acids. Trimming left V 2 bases short and J 11 bases short, with 22 bases between. The DNA for the CDR3 is TGTGCCAGCTCACCAGTGGCAGGGAACCCAGCGCCCTTTCAGTACTTC. Protein: CASSPVAGNPAPFQYF.

This clone was counted once. The genes are TRBV13 and TRBJ2-7; the D gene is possibly TRBD1 (5 bases). The CDR3 has 15 residues. V lost 4 bases, J lost 5 bases, and 18 bases lay in between. Germline values: CDR1 PRHDT, CDR2 FYEKMQ (reference sequence). This CDR3 reads CASSSPAGNRDEQYF. For the CDR3, the DNA is TGTGCCAGCAGCTCCCCCGCAGGGAATAGGGACGAGCAGTACTTC.

This sequence joins TRBV9 and TRBJ1-4, with D possibly TRBD1 on 5 matching bases. Germline CDR1 is SGDLS and CDR2 is YYNGEE. The CDR3 runs to 14 residues. The germline V and J ends were trimmed by 4 bases and 7 bases, with 14 bases remaining between them. In nucleotides, the CDR3 is TGTGCCAGCAGCCCACCGGGGCCCGGTGAAAAACTGTTTTTT. It codes for CASSPPGPGEKLFF.

V and J are TRBV18 and TRBJ1-1, with a tentative D call TRBD1 (6 bases). In germline, CDR1 is KGHSH, CDR2 LQKENI. CDR3 length: 14 amino acids. Trimming removed 3 bases from V and 3 bases from J, with 11 bases in between. The CDR3 spells CASSPLDRYTEAFF. The CDR3 DNA is TGTGCCAGCTCACCCTTGGACAGATACACTGAAGCTTTCTTT.

The chain joins TRBV5-1 to TRBJ2-1, with a weak D call TRBD2 (5 bases). The germline CDR1 and CDR2 sequences are SGHRS and YFSETQ. This CDR3 is 14 amino acids long. V was trimmed by 4 bases and J by 3 bases, leaving 11 bases between them. DNA of the CDR3: TGCGCCAGCAGCCCCCTAGCAGACTACAATGAGCAGTTCTTC. Amino acids: CASSPLADYNEQFF.

The genes are TRBV11-2 and TRBJ1-1; D might be TRBD1 (5 bases). CDR3 size: 16 residues. Trimming removed 4 bases at V and 5 bases at J, with 20 bases between. Per germline, CDR1 SGHAT and CDR2 FQNNGV. The CDR3 coding sequence is TGTGCCAGCAGCTCCATGAGGCAGGGAAAGGGGACTGAAGCTTTCTTT. Its translation is CASSSMRQGKGTEAFF.

This clone was detected only once. The chain couples TRBV18 to TRBJ2-7; D gene unclear. The V gene's germline CDR1 is KGHSH and CDR2 LQKENI. V was trimmed by 3 bases and J by 0 bases, leaving 6 bases between them. The CDR3 runs 13 residues. CDR3 sequence (DNA): TGTGCCAGCTCACCTCCGAGCTCCTACGAGCAGTACTTC. Amino acids: CASSPPSSYEQYF.

Only one count was recorded for this clone. The J gene is TRBJ2-1, the V gene TRBV7-2; TRBD2 aligns across 10 bases. There are 18 residues in the CDR3. V shed 2 bases and J 7 bases; nucleotides not matched to a gene: 14. The germline CDR1 and CDR2 sequences are SGHTA and FQGNSA. The CDR3 loop is CASSLFGLAGVGGNEQFF. For the CDR3, the DNA is TGTGCCAGCAGCTTATTTGGGCTAGCGGGGGTTGGGGGTAATGAGCAGTTCTTC.

In nucleotides, the CDR3 is TGTGCCAGCAGCTTGGCCCCCAACACTGAAGCTTTCTTT. Its protein product is CASSLAPNTEAFF. The V and J genes are TRBV5-4 and TRBJ1-1, with D unresolved. CDR1 is SGHNT, CDR2 YYREEE, per germline (reference sequence). The CDR3 has 13 residues. V dropped 0 bases and J dropped 2 bases, with 5 bases sitting between them.

The rearrangement joins TRBV28 to TRBJ1-1; D gene ambiguous. CDR3 length: 13 amino acids. Trimming cost V 7 bases and J 4 bases, with 13 bases left between them. Germline CDR1 reads MDHEN; CDR2 reads SYDVKM. CDR3 amino acids: CASTIPPRTEAFF. The CDR3 DNA reads as TGTGCCAGCACTATCCCTCCGCGCACTGAAGCTTTCTTT.